These T cell receptor beta chains were read from a single sample in a study of shared clonotypes between healthy human individuals. Profiling relied on immunoSEQ multiplex PCR, and the TCRdb table lists in-frame clones only, not all of them. The table includes approximately 1.5 million clones, 95% to 99% detected once. Sample: naive CD4+ T cells sorted from blood. Every receptor here comes from a man aged 30 to 45 in good health. Each CDR3 is given with its conserved first and last residue. The order of the fields is D gene, V gene, CDR3 length, clone size, J gene, CDR3 DNA, CDR3 protein. A D gene is named only where the DNA matches it firmly. Clone size is given for some rows only: seen once, a few or many times, or a class if the clone is expanded.

d_gene: TRBD2; v_gene: TRBV6-1; len: 15; abundance: NA; j_gene: TRBJ2-1; CDR3nt: TGTGCCAGCACTGGGACTAGTATCACATACAATGAGCAGTTCTTC; CDR3aa: CASTGTSITYNEQFF
d_gene: NA; v_gene: TRBV9; len: 15; abundance: NA; j_gene: TRBJ2-2; CDR3nt: TGTGCCAGCAGCGTAGTTGGGGGAGGCACCGGGGAGCTGTTTTTT; CDR3aa: CASSVVGGGTGELFF
d_gene: TRBD1; v_gene: TRBV4-1; len: 17; abundance: NA; j_gene: TRBJ1-4; CDR3nt: TGCGCCAGCAGCCAATTAGGACTGGGACAGGGAAATGAAAAACTGTTTTTT; CDR3aa: CASSQLGLGQGNEKLFF
d_gene: TRBD2; v_gene: TRBV9; len: 15; abundance: once; j_gene: TRBJ2-1; CDR3nt: TGTGCCAGCAGCAGCTTAGCGGGGGATTACAATGAGCAGTTCTTC; CDR3aa: CASSSLAGDYNEQFF
d_gene: NA; v_gene: TRBV5-1; len: 11; abundance: once; j_gene: TRBJ2-7; CDR3nt: TGCGCCAGCAGCTTGGTCGGCGAGCAGTACTTC; CDR3aa: CASSLVGEQYF
d_gene: TRBD1; v_gene: TRBV28; len: 13; abundance: NA; j_gene: TRBJ1-5; CDR3nt: TGTGCCGTCCCGACAGGGCCCAATCAGCCCCAGCATTTT; CDR3aa: CAVPTGPNQPQHF
d_gene: NA; v_gene: TRBV28; len: 15; abundance: NA; j_gene: TRBJ1-1; CDR3nt: TGTGCCAGCAGTTTATGGCTTCGGGGGGCTACTGAAGCTTTCTTT; CDR3aa: CASSLWLRGATEAFF
d_gene: TRBD1; v_gene: TRBV9; len: 18; abundance: NA; j_gene: TRBJ1-1; CDR3nt: TGTGCCAGCAGCGAAATCGACGGGACAGGGCTACTGAACACTGAAGCTTTCTTT; CDR3aa: CASSEIDGTGLLNTEAFF
d_gene: NA; v_gene: TRBV6-5; len: 15; abundance: NA; j_gene: TRBJ2-2; CDR3nt: TGTGCCAGCAGCCTGGACAACAGGGTGGCCGGGGAGCTGTTTTTT; CDR3aa: CASSLDNRVAGELFF
d_gene: NA; v_gene: TRBV5-1; len: 15; abundance: NA; j_gene: TRBJ2-1; CDR3nt: TGCGCCAGCAGCTTGGGTCTCCCCTCCTACAATGAGCAGTTCTTC; CDR3aa: CASSLGLPSYNEQFF
d_gene: TRBD1; v_gene: TRBV30; len: 12; abundance: once; j_gene: TRBJ1-2; CDR3nt: TGTGCCTGGACACAGGGGGCGACGGGCTACACCTTC; CDR3aa: CAWTQGATGYTF
d_gene: NA; v_gene: TRBV5-8; len: 15; abundance: once; j_gene: TRBJ1-5; CDR3nt: TGTGCCAGCGCCCGTGAGGCGTATAGCAATCAGCCCCAGCATTTT; CDR3aa: CASAREAYSNQPQHF
d_gene: TRBD2; v_gene: TRBV5-4; len: 16; abundance: NA; j_gene: TRBJ2-5; CDR3nt: TGTGCCAGCAGCATCTATACACTAGCGAGAGGGGAGACCCAGTACTTC; CDR3aa: CASSIYTLARGETQYF
d_gene: NA; v_gene: TRBV5-5; len: 13; abundance: NA; j_gene: TRBJ2-3; CDR3nt: TGTGCCAGCAGCCACGGGACACCAGATACGCAGTATTTT; CDR3aa: CASSHGTPDTQYF
d_gene: NA; v_gene: TRBV27; len: 13; abundance: NA; j_gene: TRBJ2-7; CDR3nt: TGTGCCAGCAGTTTATTGCGGGGTTACGAGCAGTACTTC; CDR3aa: CASSLLRGYEQYF
d_gene: NA; v_gene: TRBV27; len: 13; abundance: NA; j_gene: TRBJ2-3; CDR3nt: TGTGCCAGCAGTTTAAATCCACCGCATACGCAGTATTTT; CDR3aa: CASSLNPPHTQYF
d_gene: NA; v_gene: TRBV15; len: 14; abundance: NA; j_gene: TRBJ2-5; CDR3nt: TGTGCCACCAGCAGAGAATTACGTGGCGAGACCCAGTACTTC; CDR3aa: CATSRELRGETQYF
d_gene: TRBD2; v_gene: TRBV29-1; len: 13; abundance: NA; j_gene: TRBJ2-7; CDR3nt: TGCAGCGTAGGGACTAGCGGAGTGTACGAGCAGTACTTC; CDR3aa: CSVGTSGVYEQYF
d_gene: NA; v_gene: TRBV4-1; len: 14; abundance: NA; j_gene: TRBJ2-5; CDR3nt: TGCGCCAGCAGCCAATTTTCGTTTCAAGAGACCCAGTACTTC; CDR3aa: CASSQFSFQETQYF
d_gene: NA; v_gene: TRBV6-5; len: 13; abundance: NA; j_gene: TRBJ1-1; CDR3nt: TGTGCCAGCAGCCCGGTGGGGAACACTGAAGCTTTCTTT; CDR3aa: CASSPVGNTEAFF
d_gene: TRBD2; v_gene: TRBV10-3; len: 17; abundance: NA; j_gene: TRBJ2-2; CDR3nt: TGTGCCATCAGTAAATGGCTAGCGGGGACGAACACCGGGGAGCTGTTTTTT; CDR3aa: CAISKWLAGTNTGELFF